This TCR beta chain stems from a study of cytotoxic CD8 clonotypes in ibrutinib-treated CLL. Looking at the study overall: Once patients had received a median about twelve months of treatment, range 6 to 36, response samples were obtained.

In regard to this clone: Its antigen is still unknown.

Whole-study findings and limits: Public clonotypes were uncommon and contracted or stayed stable on treatment. Rising at ibrutinib response, clonality subsequently fell back toward baseline at progression.

Target depth was 1 in 200,000 to 1 in 1 million T cells, about 10x per clonotype. Assay used: immunoSEQ multiplex PCR; TCRdb lists only in-frame clones, some missing. The data show roughly 76,000 clones, with about 84% seen just once and 6% to 9% held by the top ten. The sequenced sample was PBMCs, obtained at disease progression, from a patient treated with ibrutinib. The sequence derives from a human donor with chronic lymphocytic leukemia.

The CDR3 is CASSPFPATNEKLFF. CDR3 coding DNA: TGTGCCAGCAGCCCTTTCCCAGCAACTAATGAAAAACTGTTTTTT. This chain links TRBV7-9 with TRBJ1-4; D ambiguous. Trimming took off 5 bases at V and 0 bases at J, with 10 bases between the two ends. The CDR3 spans 15 residues. Germline V gives CDR1 SEHNR, CDR2 FQNEAQ (reference sequence).